A selection of T cell receptor beta chains follows, all from one sample in a study of T cells after yellow fever vaccination. TCRdb used MiXCR to reprocess the 5' RACE reads, holding one entry per CDR3 protein. The sample lists fewer than 450,000 distinct CDR3 sequences, approximately 8% occurring once. Sequences were derived from PBMCs, sampled roughly 47 days after the first yellow fever vaccination. The receptors come from a man aged 18 to 30 who received the YFV17D yellow fever vaccine. Both conserved end residues are part of each CDR3. The order of the fields is D gene, CDR3 length, V gene, J gene, clone size, CDR3 DNA, CDR3 protein. The D gene is left open where the match is weak. Size is omitted from some rows. Given values are once, few, many or a class for expanded clones.

>NA|15|TRBV10-3|TRBJ1-5|NA
TGTGCCATCAGTGGAGGGGACTTTGGCAATCAGCCCCAGCATTTT
CAISGGDFGNQPQHF
>TRBD1|18|TRBV4-2|TRBJ1-4|few
TGTGCCAGCAGCCCCCACTCCGGACAGGGCCTAAGGGGTGAAAAACTGTTTTTT
CASSPHSGQGLRGEKLFF
>TRBD2|18|TRBV25-1|TRBJ2-2|NA
TGTGCCAGCACCCTCGTGAAGCGGGGGACCGCGAACACCGGGGAGCTGTTTTTT
CASTLVKRGTANTGELFF
>NA|14|TRBV4-2|TRBJ2-1|NA
TGTGCCAGCAGCCATGATTTACAGAACAATGAGCAGTTCTTC
CASSHDLQNNEQFF
>TRBD1|16|TRBV6-2/TRBV6-3|TRBJ2-1|NA
TGTGCCAGCAGTTACTCCTGGGGACAGGGTAACAATGAGCAGTTCTTC
CASSYSWGQGNNEQFF
>NA|12|TRBV12-3/TRBV12-4|TRBJ1-1|many
TGTGCCAGCAGCCTAGAACTCACTGAAGCTTTCTTT
CASSLELTEAFF
>NA|14|TRBV12-3/TRBV12-4|TRBJ1-5|NA
TGTGCCAGCAGTTCAGAAAATACCAATCAGCCCCAGCATTTT
CASSSENTNQPQHF
>NA|15|TRBV20-1|TRBJ2-2|many
TGCAGTGCTAGAGATCCGTCCGGGAAGGCCGGGGAGCTGTTTTTT
CSARDPSGKAGELFF
>NA|14|TRBV10-3|TRBJ1-1|few
TGTGCCATCAGTGACGGGGATATGAACACTGAAGCTTTCTTT
CAISDGDMNTEAFF
>NA|11|TRBV7-2|TRBJ2-3|NA
TGTGCCAGCAGCTTATCCAATACGCAGTATTTT
CASSLSNTQYF
>NA|15|TRBV5-1|TRBJ1-1|NA
TGCGCCAGCAGCCCGGGGACCGGCGGGGACACTGAAGCTTTCTTT
CASSPGTGGDTEAFF
>TRBD2|17|TRBV13|TRBJ2-3|NA
TGTGCCAGCAGCCAAGCCCGTGAGCGGGGGAGCACAGATACGCAGTATTTT
CASSQARERGSTDTQYF
>NA|14|TRBV19|TRBJ1-3|NA
TGTGCCAGTAGTATCGGAGCTGACCGAAACACCATATATTTT
CASSIGADRNTIYF
>NA|14|TRBV14|TRBJ1-6|many
TGTGCCAGCAGCCAAGGAAGGGAGTACTCACCCCTCCACTTT
CASSQGREYSPLHF
>TRBD2|17|TRBV5-1|TRBJ2-2|many
TGCGCCAGCAGCTTGTCGACAGTAGCGGGGAAAGCCGGGGAGCTGTTTTTT
CASSLSTVAGKAGELFF
>NA|15|TRBV5-1|TRBJ2-7|NA
TGCGCCAGCAGCTTGGGTGCGGAGAGCTCCTACGAGCAGTACTTC
CASSLGAESSYEQYF
>NA|14|TRBV7-2|TRBJ2-1|few
TGTGCCAGCAGCTTAAGGCTGAGATACAATGAGCAGTTCTTC
CASSLRLRYNEQFF
>TRBD1|18|TRBV4-2|TRBJ1-6|many
TGTGCCAGCAGCCTACAGGTCCCCCTCCGGGACAGGCATTCACCCCTCCACTTT
CASSLQVPLRDRHSPLHF
>NA|15|TRBV9|TRBJ1-3|few
TGTGCCAGCAGCGCCAATCTAGTGGGGGTGGACATCATATATTTT
CASSANLVGVDIIYF
>NA|10|TRBV29-1|TRBJ2-1|few
TGCAGCGTTGAAGAGAGGGGGCAGTTCTTC
CSVEERGQFF
>TRBD1|17|TRBV3-1|TRBJ2-1|NA
TGTGCCAGCAGCCAACTCCTCTCGGGACAGGGACAAGGGGAGCAGTTCTTC
CASSQLLSGQGQGEQFF
>NA|15|TRBV14|TRBJ2-1|NA
TGTGCCAGCAGCCAAGTGGCGGCTTTCTACAATGAGCAGTTCTTC
CASSQVAAFYNEQFF
>NA|14|TRBV30|TRBJ2-2|few
TGTGCCCAAACCGGCCCCCAGAGGACCGGGGAGCTGTTTTTT
CAQTGPQRTGELFF
>TRBD1|15|TRBV7-9|TRBJ1-4|few
TGTGCCAGCAGCCAAGAGGGGGCGACGGCGGAAAAACTGTTTTTT
CASSQEGATAEKLFF
>NA|16|TRBV15|TRBJ1-6|NA
TGTGCCACCAGCAGAGGCGGGAGCTCCTATAATTCACCCCTCCACTTT
CATSRGGSSYNSPLHF